Listed below are T cell receptor beta chains from one sample, sequenced in a study of cytomegalovirus exposure and HLA in healthy donors. The method was immunoSEQ multiplex PCR; TCRdb's version includes in-frame clones alone and lacks a portion of them. The sample has tens of thousands of clones, roughly 77% seen once. Sequencing input: PBMCs. Every receptor here comes from a woman under 40 in good health and CMV-seronegative. Each CDR3 is given with its conserved first and last residue. The order of the fields is J gene, D gene, clone size, V gene, CDR3 DNA, CDR3 protein. The D gene is left open where the match is weak. Not every row has a clone size; where given, it reads once, few, many or a size class.

J gene: TRBJ2-7; D gene: -; clone size: once; V gene: TRBV4-1; CDR3 DNA: TGCGCCAGCAGCCAAGTGGGAGGAGTAAGCTCCTACGAGCAGTACTTC; CDR3 protein: CASSQVGGVSSYEQYF
J gene: TRBJ2-1; D gene: TRBD2; clone size: -; V gene: TRBV18; CDR3 DNA: TGTGCCAGCTCACCTTCTAGCGGTGACAATGAGCAGTTCTTC; CDR3 protein: CASSPSSGDNEQFF
J gene: TRBJ2-1; D gene: -; clone size: -; V gene: TRBV18; CDR3 DNA: TGTGCCAGCTCACCTCCGCAGGGGGGCACTGAGCAGTTCTTC; CDR3 protein: CASSPPQGGTEQFF
J gene: TRBJ2-1; D gene: TRBD2; clone size: -; V gene: TRBV5-1; CDR3 DNA: TGCGCCAGCAGCTTGGAGCGGGGGATGGGTGAGCAGTTCTTC; CDR3 protein: CASSLERGMGEQFF
J gene: TRBJ2-7; D gene: -; clone size: -; V gene: TRBV23-1; CDR3 DNA: TGCGCCAGCAGCCCTCTCGCCCGGGTAGTCGACGAGCAGTACTTC; CDR3 protein: CASSPLARVVDEQYF
J gene: TRBJ2-6; D gene: TRBD1; clone size: -; V gene: TRBV7-9; CDR3 DNA: TGTGCCAGCAGCCAAGACAGGGCTGGGGCCAACGTCCTGACTTTC; CDR3 protein: CASSQDRAGANVLTF
J gene: TRBJ2-7; D gene: TRBD2; clone size: -; V gene: TRBV5-1; CDR3 DNA: TGCGCCAGCAGCTCCGGGGGGTCCTACGAGCAGTACTTC; CDR3 protein: CASSSGGSYEQYF
J gene: TRBJ2-1; D gene: TRBD2; clone size: -; V gene: TRBV4-1; CDR3 DNA: TGCGCCAGCAGCCCCCAAACGGGACTAGCGGGAGAGCAGTTCTTC; CDR3 protein: CASSPQTGLAGEQFF
J gene: TRBJ1-5; D gene: -; clone size: -; V gene: TRBV9; CDR3 DNA: TGTGCCAGCAGCGTCTCAGGGATGGCCAATCAGCCCCAGCATTTT; CDR3 protein: CASSVSGMANQPQHF
J gene: TRBJ2-6; D gene: -; clone size: -; V gene: TRBV29-1; CDR3 DNA: TGCAGCGTTGATAAGGGCCACAGGGATGGGGCCAACGTCCTGACTTTC; CDR3 protein: CSVDKGHRDGANVLTF